A selection of T cell receptor beta chains follows, all from one sample in a study of blood T cell repertoires in COVID-19. The protocol was immunoSEQ multiplex PCR, while the TCRdb copy is restricted to in-frame clones and leaves out a portion. In the table there are 100,000 to 120,000 clones, approximately 90% of which are singletons. The sample comprised peripheral blood. The receptors originated from a woman in her forties or fifties with acute or convalescent COVID-19. CDR3s include the opening cysteine and the closing phenylalanine or tryptophan. The order of the fields is D gene, V gene, J gene, clone size, CDR3 DNA, CDR3 protein. D genes are given only for firm matches. Part of the rows lack a size; the others show once, few, many or a class for expanded clones.

D: NA
V: TRBV6-2/TRBV6-3
J: TRBJ1-6
size: once
DNA: TGTGCCAGCAGCCACACCCAGGGAATTGCCTATAATTCACCCCTCCACTTT
CDR3: CASSHTQGIAYNSPLHF

D: NA
V: TRBV10-3
J: TRBJ1-1
size: NA
DNA: TGTGCCATCAGTGAGTCTAGTACAGCCTCAGGGACTGAAGCTTTCTTT
CDR3: CAISESSTASGTEAFF

D: NA
V: TRBV13
J: TRBJ1-2
size: NA
DNA: TGTGCCAGCAGCTCGAGACAAGGACATCACGATAACTATGGCTACACCTTC
CDR3: CASSSRQGHHDNYGYTF

D: NA
V: TRBV7-3
J: TRBJ2-1
size: NA
DNA: TGTGCCAGCAGCTTATCCGTAGAGTATGAGCAGTTCTTC
CDR3: CASSLSVEYEQFF

D: NA
V: TRBV15
J: TRBJ2-1
size: few
DNA: TGTGCCACCAGCAGAGACGTGTTCTACAATGAGCAGTTCTTC
CDR3: CATSRDVFYNEQFF

D: TRBD1
V: TRBV2
J: TRBJ1-2
size: few
DNA: TGTGCCAGGGGGGGGACAGGACTCAAAGAGGGCTACACCTTC
CDR3: CARGGTGLKEGYTF

D: NA
V: TRBV10-3
J: TRBJ1-6
size: NA
DNA: TGTGCCATCAGTGAGTCACGGCAGGATAATTCACCCCTCCACTTT
CDR3: CAISESRQDNSPLHF

D: TRBD1
V: TRBV7-2
J: TRBJ2-6
size: NA
DNA: TGTGCCAGCAGCTCGGACAGGTCCTCTGGGGCCAACGTCCTGACTTTC
CDR3: CASSSDRSSGANVLTF

D: NA
V: TRBV5-6
J: TRBJ2-1
size: NA
DNA: TGTGCCAGCAGCTTTTTTGGAGGTAATGAGCAGTTCTTC
CDR3: CASSFFGGNEQFF

D: TRBD1
V: TRBV7-9
J: TRBJ2-5
size: NA
DNA: TGTGCCAGCAGCTTCTTCGCCTTTACAGGGGTACTTGCGGCAGAGACCCAGTACTTC
CDR3: CASSFFAFTGVLAAETQYF